The TCR beta chain described here comes from a study of tumor-infiltrating lymphocytes in localized non-small cell lung cancer. V was shortened by 5 bases and J by 5 bases, with 12 bases between the two germline ends. The germline gives CDR1 WSHSY, CDR2 SAAADI. This CDR3 region has 13 residues. Method: immunoSEQ multiplex PCR; TCRdb's copy keeps in-frame clones and lacks some. The table records roughly 9,900 clones, around 68% of them present only once. Sequencing used lung tumor tissue. This sequence originates from a human donor with non-small cell lung cancer. The rearrangement uses TRBV10-2 and TRBJ2-5, with a weak D call TRBD2 (7 bases). The CDR3 region is CASSRGARETQYF. The DNA of the CDR3 is TGCGCCAGCAGTCGGGGGGCCAGGGAGACCCAGTACTTC.